The entry below gives a single TCR beta chain sequence along with its context. CDR3 length: 15 amino acids. The germline V and J ends were trimmed by 4 bases and 4 bases, with 17 bases remaining between them. Germline V lookup: CDR1 SGHRS, CDR2 YFSETQ. The data are from a study of shared clonotypes between healthy human individuals. The data were produced by immunoSEQ multiplex PCR, yet TCRdb's version contains in-frame clones alone and is incomplete. The sample includes under 850,000 clones, 72% seen only once; the top ten take more than 1.5%. The sequenced material came from memory CD4+ T cells sorted from blood. Subset in this sample: CD45RA-negative fraction. The origin of this receptor is a woman aged 30 to 39 in good health. The chain recombines TRBV5-1 with TRBJ2-5; possible D gene TRBD2, 6 bases. The CDR3 loop reads CASSQGPGGSETQYF. CDR3 nucleotides: TGCGCCAGCAGCCAAGGACCCGGAGGGTCAGAGACCCAGTACTTC.